This is a list of T cell receptor beta chains from one sample in a study of vaccination effects on CD4 cells after COVID-19. The assay was immunoSEQ multiplex PCR, and TCRdb's table has in-frame clones only and misses some. The table has 57,000 or so clones, roughly 73% seen once; the top ten hold about 1.2%. No antigen has been identified for these receptors. Source: CD4+ T cells from PBMCs cultured with HCoV-229E spike peptides, taken after COVID-19 vaccination. Receptors originate from a human donor who received a COVID-19 vaccine. CDR3s leave out the opening cysteine and the closing phenylalanine or tryptophan. Fields, in order: CDR3 length, V gene, D gene, J gene, CDR3 protein. The D gene is left open where the match is weak.

16	TRBV18	TRBD1	TRBJ2-3	ASSPLLTGGKGTDTQY
11	TRBV6-5	.	TRBJ2-6	ASSSPGANVLT
10	TRBV28	.	TRBJ2-4	ASSPQGNIQY
15	TRBV27	.	TRBJ2-3	ASSTGTQLFGADTQY
11	TRBV6-6	.	TRBJ1-5	ASSYLRDQPQH
11	TRBV6-5	.	TRBJ1-6	ASSYGLESPLH
12	TRBV14	.	TRBJ2-4	ASSQRGTGGIQY
12	TRBV19	.	TRBJ1-1	ASSMGRDRRAAF
13	TRBV5-6	.	TRBJ2-3	ASSRAPTSTDTQY
13	TRBV3-1/TRBV3-2	.	TRBJ2-1	ASSRAGTPYNEQF
11	TRBV5-6	.	TRBJ1-2	ASSGLDRYGYT
13	TRBV7-9	.	TRBJ1-1	ASSIHRVRNTEAF
13	TRBV6-4	.	TRBJ2-1	ASSDVATGRNEQF
11	TRBV24-1	.	TRBJ1-2	ATSDLTSYGYT
11	TRBV4-2	.	TRBJ1-6	ASSWTDNSPLH
9	TRBV28	.	TRBJ2-4	ASSVTDIQY
11	TRBV27	.	TRBJ1-5	ASSLVDNQPQH
15	TRBV6-4	TRBD1	TRBJ2-1	ASSDALDRGSYNEQF
11	TRBV2	.	TRBJ2-2	ASRREVTGELF
14	TRBV15	.	TRBJ1-6	ATSRDPRDPGSPLH
12	TRBV5-1	.	TRBJ2-5	ASSFNGGEETQY
9	TRBV12-3/TRBV12-4	.	TRBJ2-1	ASSLRGGQF
11	TRBV19	.	TRBJ2-1	ASSISIGVEQF
11	TRBV5-1	.	TRBJ2-3	ASSLSVPDTQY
14	TRBV4-3	.	TRBJ1-4	ASSRGLAPANEKLF
11	TRBV29-1	.	TRBJ1-5	SVLMDSNQPQH
14	TRBV14	TRBD1	TRBJ2-5	ASSQGGTGAQRTQY
13	TRBV10-1	TRBD2	TRBJ2-1	ASSKLAGAYNEQF
13	TRBV9	.	TRBJ2-1	ASSVDPRPHNEQF
11	TRBV10-1	.	TRBJ2-3	ASGPGGTDTQY
16	TRBV7-2	.	TRBJ1-6	ASSLVGWQSSYNSPLH
14	TRBV27	TRBD1	TRBJ1-5	ASRGRDRGDNQPQH
10	TRBV18	.	TRBJ2-5	ASSEYQETQY
16	TRBV28	TRBD2	TRBJ2-5	ASSLEGPSGRQVETQY
13	TRBV3-1/TRBV3-2	TRBD1	TRBJ1-3	ASSGDRVRGNTIY
13	TRBV3-1/TRBV3-2	.	TRBJ2-2	ASSQMTQNTGELF
11	TRBV11-3	.	TRBJ2-5	ASSLGRGETQY
14	TRBV25-1	.	TRBJ1-6	ASSEYDPPRESPLH
12	TRBV3-1/TRBV3-2	.	TRBJ1-2	ASSQQGYDYGYT
13	TRBV27	.	TRBJ2-5	ASSQARRGRETQY
12	TRBV2	TRBD1	TRBJ2-5	ASIPRQGQETQY
12	TRBV18	.	TRBJ1-2	ASSPGQTNYGYT
12	TRBV15	.	TRBJ2-1	ATSRESTGNEQF
13	TRBV24-1	.	TRBJ1-2	ATSWQEGANYGYT
11	TRBV14	.	TRBJ1-1	ASSLQGNTEAF
11	TRBV5-1	.	TRBJ1-2	ARPRGANYGYT
12	TRBV2	.	TRBJ1-2	ASSEARSGHGYT
14	TRBV9	.	TRBJ2-6	ASSVVGAGGANVLT
11	TRBV24-1	.	TRBJ2-5	ATSDQDRETQY
11	TRBV6-6	.	TRBJ1-4	ASSNIKGEKLF
14	TRBV9	.	TRBJ2-3	ASSVDSRGGTDTQY
13	TRBV10-3	.	TRBJ2-2	AISDSWLNTGELF
14	TRBV9	.	TRBJ1-1	ASSVAGQAVVPEAF
12	TRBV7-2	TRBD1	TRBJ2-1	ASSLVQGEGEQF
13	TRBV19	.	TRBJ1-1	ASSIGAGSGTEAF
11	TRBV28	TRBD1	TRBJ1-5	ASSQTGVQPQH